Listed here are 25 T cell receptor beta chains from one sample, sequenced in a study of T cell changes during pregnancy in multiple sclerosis (dated by TCRdb to the late 2010s). Library construction relied on the immunoSEQ multiplex PCR assay. In TCRdb, the immuneACCESS table is reduced to in-frame sequences with V and J assigned. These tables do not hold every clone; where another copy was compared, an unresolved V gene accounts for under half, and the others remain unexplained. The sample table contains 35,000 to 45,000 clones; only one count was recorded for about 93% of them. The top ten constitute about 0.45% of the sample. This specimen was CD4+ T cells from peripheral blood mononuclear cells, taken in the third trimester of pregnancy. Source of these receptors: a female donor with multiple sclerosis, enrolled in a pregnancy study.

The chain couples TRBV28 to TRBJ2-2; 12 bases match TRBD2. Trimming took 8 bases from V and 7 from J; bases not matched to a gene: 8. CDR3 length: 15 amino acids. Looked up from germline, CDR1 is MDHEN and CDR2 is SYDVKM. CDR3 in DNA: TGTGCCAGCGCACTAGCGGGAGGAGGCGGCGGGGAGCTGTTTTTT. This codes for CASALAGGGGGELFF.

The chain is built from TRBV29-1 and TRBJ1-3; weak D call: TRBD1 (6 bases). Germline CDR1 SQVTM, CDR2 ANQGSEA. The CDR3 is made up of 14 amino acids. V lost 5 bases and J 0 bases, leaving 11 bases between the germline ends. The CDR3 reads CSVNGGLSGNTIYF. The DNA for the CDR3 is TGCAGCGTTAACGGGGGGCTCTCTGGAAACACCATATATTTT.

The chain employs TRBV4-1 and TRBJ1-5, with 7 positions matching TRBD1. Trimming at V came to 3 bases and at J to 4 bases, leaving 3 bases not matched to a gene. The CDR3 runs to 14 residues. The germline gives CDR1 MGHRA, CDR2 YSYEKL. This chain's CDR3 is CASSHPGGNQPQHF. DNA for the CDR3: TGCGCCAGCAGCCACCCAGGGGGAAATCAGCCCCAGCATTTT.

CDR3 nucleotides: TGTGCCAGCAGTTTCCTTACTAGCGGAGACTACAATGAGCAGTTCTTC. As protein: CASSFLTSGDYNEQFF. The V call is TRBV27, the J call TRBJ2-1; 8 nucleotides agree with TRBD2. The germline gives CDR1 MNHEY, CDR2 SMNVEV (reference sequence). This CDR3 region has 16 residues. Unmatched junction bases numbered 7, after V lost 3 bases and J lost 3 bases.

The chain is built from TRBV5-1 and TRBJ2-2; 15 nucleotides align to TRBD2. CDR1 is SGHRS and CDR2 is YFSETQ in the germline V gene. V dropped 0 bases and J dropped 4; count of bases not matched to a gene: 4. The CDR3 extends over 18 amino acids. CDR3 protein: CASSLAGLAGGLTGELFF. For the CDR3, the DNA is TGCGCCAGCAGCTTGGCCGGACTAGCGGGAGGGCTCACCGGGGAGCTGTTTTTT.

This clone was seen a single time. This chain uses TRBV27 with TRBJ1-6; 7 nucleotides match TRBD1. The germline V gene encodes CDR1 MNHEY and CDR2 SMNVEV (reference sequence). This CDR3 is 15 amino acids long. V dropped 6 bases and J dropped 10; count of bases not matched to a gene: 12. The CDR3 DNA reads TGTGCCAGCAGCATTGAGAACAGGGGTTGGTCACCCCTCCACTTT. Its translation: CASSIENRGWSPLHF.

This chain uses TRBV2 with TRBJ1-1; no reliable D call. The length of the CDR3 is 13 residues. Per the germline V gene, CDR1 is SNHLY and CDR2 is FYNNEI. Trimming removed 4 bases at V and 4 bases at J, with 10 bases between. The CDR3 loop is CASSGVKSTEAFF. In DNA, the CDR3 is TGTGCCAGCAGTGGCGTGAAGAGCACTGAAGCTTTCTTT.

The rearrangement joins TRBV30 to TRBJ2-2; no clear D gene. Germline V gene data show CDR1 as GTSNPN and CDR2 as SVGIG (reference sequence). The CDR3 spans 16 residues. Trimming shortened V by 3 bases and J by 4 bases, and 18 bases separated the two germline ends. CDR3 residues: CAWRRPRWQATGELFF. The CDR3 DNA reads as TGTGCCTGGAGGAGACCTCGATGGCAGGCCACCGGGGAGCTGTTTTTT.

This clone was picked up one time. The V gene is TRBV7-8, the J gene TRBJ1-3, with 9 bases identical to TRBD1. The J segment lost 1 base and the V segment lost 5 bases, leaving 12 bases of the junction unmatched. Germline CDR1 SGHVS, CDR2 FQNEAQ. The CDR3 is 18 amino acids. CDR3 in DNA: TGTGCCAGCAGCCCCCGGACAGGGGTTTTTTTATCTGGAAACACCATATATTTT. This gives the protein CASSPRTGVFLSGNTIYF. Complete variable domain (other parts from reference TRBV7-8 and TRBJ1-3): GAGVSQSPRYKVAKRGQDVALRCDPISGHVSLFWYQQALGQGPEFLTYFQNEAQLDKSGLPSDRFFAERPEGSVSTLKIQRTQQEDSAVYLCASSPRTGVFLSGNTIYFGEGSWLTVV.

The V and J genes are TRBV7-2 and TRBJ2-5; 14 bases align to TRBD2. CDR1 and CDR2 from the germline V gene are SGHTA and FQGNSA. The CDR3 contains 19 residues. V was pared by 5 bases and J by 5 bases, with 16 bases of the junction left unmatched. In nucleotides, the CDR3 is TGTGCCAGCAGCCCGGATCCTAGGACTAGCGGGAGGACGGGGGAGACCCAGTACTTC. Translation gives CASSPDPRTSGRTGETQYF.

The chain combines TRBV29-1 with TRBJ1-2, with no clear D. Trimming left V 6 bases short and J 0 bases short, with 20 bases between. Germline CDR1 and CDR2: SQVTM and ANQGSEA. The CDR3 runs to 16 residues. CDR3 bases: TGCAGCGTGGGCCTCGGCGCGGAGGAGGCTAACTATGGCTACACCTTC. It specifies CSVGLGAEEANYGYTF.

This chain connects TRBV5-1 to TRBJ2-3; D might be TRBD2 (6 bases). The germline gives CDR1 SGHRS, CDR2 YFSETQ. The V end was cut by 4 bases, the J end by 6 bases, with 15 bases between. The CDR3 is 14 amino acids. The CDR3 spells CASSVGTPRDTQYF. CDR3 nucleotide sequence: TGCGCCAGCAGCGTAGGGACTCCGAGGGATACGCAGTATTTT.

This sequence joins TRBV4-1 and TRBJ2-7; 7 bases align to TRBD1. The CDR3 totals 18 residues. Unmatched junction bases numbered 12, after V lost 0 bases and J lost 1 base. In germline, CDR1 is MGHRA, CDR2 YSYEKL. The CDR3, as DNA: TGCGCCAGCAGCCAAGAAAACCTCGGGACAGCACAATCCTACGAGCAGTACTTC. Translating it yields CASSQENLGTAQSYEQYF.

The table lists this clone with a count of one. The chain joins TRBV5-5 to TRBJ2-1, with TRBD1 as a possible D gene (6 bases). The length of the CDR3 is 15 residues. Germline CDR1 and CDR2: SGHKS and YYEKEE (reference sequence). The V end was cut by 4 bases, the J end by 2 bases, with 13 bases between. Written as DNA, the CDR3 is TGTGCCAGCAGCCCCGGGACACCCACCTACAATGAGCAGTTCTTC. Translated, it gives CASSPGTPTYNEQFF.

V gene TRBV9 combines with J gene TRBJ2-5; 8 bases agree with TRBD1. From germline, CDR1 is SGDLS and CDR2 YYNGEE. The CDR3 is made up of 13 amino acids. J gave up 5 bases and V 5 bases, and 5 bases lay outside the gene matches. The CDR3 DNA follows: TGTGCCAGCAGAGAGACAGGGGTGGAGACCCAGTACTTC. It is translated as CASRETGVETQYF.

This sequence joins TRBV29-1 and TRBJ2-4; 7 positions match TRBD1. V gave up 7 bases and J gave up 3 bases; unmatched junction bases: 3. This CDR3 comprises 12 residues. CDR1 SQVTM and CDR2 ANQGSEA come from the germline V gene. CDR3 nucleotide sequence: TGCAGCGCTCGGGACAGCAAAAACATTCAGTACTTC. Translated: CSARDSKNIQYF.

This chain links TRBV5-5 with TRBJ2-7; possible D gene TRBD1, 5 bases. V lost 0 bases and J lost 3, with 7 bases in between. This CDR3 region has 13 residues. Germline lookup yields CDR1 SGHKS and CDR2 YYEKEE (reference sequence). The CDR3 is CASSLAGHYEQYF. CDR3 nucleotides: TGTGCCAGCAGCTTGGCAGGGCACTACGAGCAGTACTTC.

This chain uses TRBV25-1 with TRBJ2-4; 7 bases are shared with TRBD2. This CDR3 has 14 residues. Trimming cost V 8 bases and J 10 bases; bases outside gene matches: 14. Germline-derived CDR1 and CDR2 are MGHDK and SYGVNS. In DNA form, the CDR3 reads TGTGCCAGCGCTGCCACTAGCGCCAATGGGATTCAGTACTTC. Its translation is CASAATSANGIQYF.

The chain carries TRBV19 and TRBJ2-3; D might be TRBD2 (6 bases). V dropped 5 bases and J dropped 9 bases, with 27 bases sitting between them. The CDR3 spans 17 residues. CDR1 and CDR2 from the germline V gene are LNHDA and SQIVND (reference sequence). The CDR3: CASSVGGLQEPRWTQYF. The CDR3 bases are TGTGCCAGTAGTGTGGGGGGTCTACAGGAGCCGAGGTGGACGCAGTATTTT.

The chain joins TRBV5-1 to TRBJ1-2; D not certain. CDR1 is SGHRS, CDR2 YFSETQ, per germline. The CDR3 extends over 15 amino acids. V shed 0 bases and J shed 5 bases, with 14 bases lying between them. The CDR3 bases are TGCGCCAGCAGCTTGGATGGAGGGCTGGGATATGGCTACACCTTC. Translating it yields CASSLDGGLGYGYTF.

The genes are TRBV7-9 and TRBJ1-5; D is undetermined. Germline CDR1 and CDR2: SEHNR and FQNEAQ (reference sequence). V lost 3 bases and J 8 bases, leaving 11 bases between the germline ends. This CDR3 region has 13 residues. CDR3 protein: CASSLGEVKPQHF. The CDR3 DNA is TGTGCCAGCAGCTTGGGAGAGGTGAAGCCCCAGCATTTT.

The chain joins TRBV28 to TRBJ1-1, with D maybe TRBD1 (6 bases). The CDR3 is 15 residues long. V lost 7 bases to trimming and J lost 1 base, with 16 bases between them. Germline CDR1 is MDHEN and CDR2 is SYDVKM. The chain's CDR3 is CASKTGGGPNTEAFF. The CDR3, as DNA: TGTGCCAGCAAGACAGGTGGCGGGCCGAACACTGAAGCTTTCTTT.

The genes are TRBV6-5 and TRBJ2-4, with TRBD2 matching 7 bases. CDR3 length: 14 amino acids. Germline-derived CDR1 and CDR2 are MNHEY and SVGAGI. Unmatched junction bases numbered 7, after V lost 5 bases and J lost 6 bases. The CDR3 bases are TGTGCCAGCAGTATCCCGGGGGGAGGAAACATTCAGTACTTC. Its translation is CASSIPGGGNIQYF.

V and J are TRBV6-1 and TRBJ2-5; TRBD2 matches 13 bases. Germline V gene sequence: CDR1 MNHNS, CDR2 SASEGT. J was trimmed by 4 bases and V by 4 bases; bases with no gene match: 0. CDR3 length: 14 residues. The CDR3 reads CASSGLAGGETQYF. CDR3 nucleotides: TGTGCCAGCAGTGGACTAGCGGGAGGAGAGACCCAGTACTTC.

This clone has a single count. The V call is TRBV18, the J call TRBJ2-1; the match to TRBD1 covers 9 bases. The CDR3 length is 16 residues. Losses at the gene ends were 0 bases for V and 6 bases for J; bases not matched to a gene: 6. Germline CDR1 is KGHSH and CDR2 is LQKENI. Here the CDR3 DNA reads TGTGCCAGCTCACCACCTCGACGACAGGGGGGCAATGAGCAGTTCTTC. This codes for CASSPPRRQGGNEQFF.